These T cell receptor beta chains were read from a single sample in a study of identical twins. TCRdb re-called the 5' RACE reads with MiXCR, one entry per CDR3 protein. The sample yields about 730,000 distinct CDR3 sequences, 21% seen once. In addition, the sample was reused for a study of T cells expressing NK-cell markers.

The source material was PBMCs. The receptors were sampled from a woman between 18 and 30 years old in good health. The CDR3 runs from the conserved cysteine through the conserved F or W. Each record gives: V gene, D gene, clone size, J gene, CDR3 DNA, CDR3 protein. The D gene is left open where the match is weak. Size values are once, few and many counts, or a class for expanded clones, and some rows have none.

>TRBV20-1|.|few|TRBJ2-1
TGCAGTGCTAGGGAGAGCAATGAGCAGTTCTTC
CSARESNEQFF
>TRBV11-2|TRBD2|.|TRBJ2-7
TGTGCCAGCAGCTATTTAGCGGGAGAAGGCTACGAGCAGTACTTC
CASSYLAGEGYEQYF
>TRBV9|.|.|TRBJ2-5
TGTGCCAGCAGCCCAGGGAAAGAGACCCAGTACTTC
CASSPGKETQYF
>TRBV7-9|.|.|TRBJ2-3
TGTGCCAGCCTCCGGCAACGAGACACAGATACGCAGTATTTT
CASLRQRDTDTQYF
>TRBV5-1|.|many|TRBJ2-3
TGCGCCAGCAGCTTGGATCGCATCACAGATACGCAGTATTTT
CASSLDRITDTQYF
>TRBV11-2|.|.|TRBJ1-5
TGTGCCAGCAGCACACCCGAGGATAGCAATCAGCCCCAGCATTTT
CASSTPEDSNQPQHF
>TRBV20-1|TRBD1|.|TRBJ2-6
TGCAGTGCTAGAGCTCCTCCCGGGACAGGGGGTCGGAGTGGGGCCAACGTCCTGACTTTC
CSARAPPGTGGRSGANVLTF
>TRBV6-5|.|.|TRBJ1-1
TGTGCCAGCAGTTACTCCCCAGCCCCGGGTGCTGAAGCTTTCTTT
CASSYSPAPGAEAFF
>TRBV5-1|.|.|TRBJ2-3
TGCGCCAGCAGCGTCCCTGAAGCGGGTAATAACCCACGCACAGATACGCAGTATTTT
CASSVPEAGNNPRTDTQYF
>TRBV20-1|.|many|TRBJ2-7
TGCAGTGCCCTCGGCCCCCTAGGCTACGAGCAGTACTTC
CSALGPLGYEQYF